This TCR beta chain is from a study of T cells in localized non-small cell lung cancer. Germline assignment: CDR1 SNHLY and CDR2 FYNNEI. The junction had 12 bases not matched to a gene; V was cut back by 5 bases and J by 1 base. The CDR3 consists of 18 residues. Assay: immunoSEQ multiplex PCR; the TCRdb copy retains only in-frame clones and omits some. The sample yields around 83,000 clones, approximately 86% seen once. On this clone: Its antigen is unidentified.

Findings and limits, study-wide: Higher T cell density in the blood was associated with longer overall survival, whereas higher adjacent-lung clonality associated with shorter survival. Within adjacent lung there appeared a median approximately 60 of the top 100 tumor clones.

The sample was peripheral blood, taken before any cancer treatment. The sequence was collected from a man between 35 and 75 years old with stage I squamous cell lung carcinoma. V and J are TRBV2 and TRBJ1-5; TRBD1 matches at 9 bases. CDR3 nucleotide sequence: TGTGCCAGCAGTATCTTACCGGGACAGGGAAGAAGCAATCAGCCCCAGCATTTT. This sequence encodes CASSILPGQGRSNQPQHF.